These 25 T cell receptor beta chains were all obtained from the same sample, sequenced in a study of monozygotic twins with inflammatory bowel disease. TCRdb reprocessed the 5' RACE reads; each CDR3 protein has one entry and no DNA is given. This table holds approximately 330,000 distinct CDR3 sequences. Sequencing was carried out using blood. Receptors originate from a human donor with ulcerative colitis or Crohn's disease, or a healthy co-twin of an affected twin (not recorded which).

The chain is built from TRBV15 and TRBJ2-2. This CDR3 has 15 residues. Looked up from germline, CDR1 is LNHNV and CDR2 is YYDKDF (reference sequence). The CDR3 sequence is CATSRDGTSTGELFF.

The chain carries TRBV27 and TRBJ1-4; TCRdb selects TRBD1, and the lack of DNA leaves this call unchecked. Germline V gene sequence: CDR1 MNHEY, CDR2 SMNVEV (reference sequence). The length of the CDR3 is 15 residues. The CDR3 protein is CASSFAGGTNEKLFF.

This chain uses TRBV20-1 with TRBJ2-1; TCRdb outputs TRBD2, but without DNA this stays unchecked. This CDR3 comprises 15 residues. The V gene's germline CDR1 is DFQATT and CDR2 SNEGSKA (reference sequence). The CDR3 loop reads CSAGHRDSLYNEQFF.

The chain joins TRBV4-3 to TRBJ2-3; as DNA is missing, the TRBD1 call by TCRdb cannot be tested. Germline CDR1 is LGHNA and CDR2 is YSLEER. The CDR3 is made up of 16 amino acids. The CDR3 loop is CASSQDDRGGTDTQYF.

The genes are TRBV12-3 or TRBV12-4 and TRBJ2-1; there is no DNA to check the TCRdb D call of TRBD1. The CDR3 covers 17 residues. The CDR3 reads CASSLKGAGLGGGEQFF.

The V gene is TRBV20-1, the J gene TRBJ2-4. Per germline, CDR1 DFQATT and CDR2 SNEGSKA (reference sequence). This CDR3 contains 15 residues. The CDR3 region is CSARDPLGAKNIQYF.

V gene TRBV12-3 or TRBV12-4 combines with J gene TRBJ2-1; TCRdb gives TRBD1 as the D gene, but with no DNA this cannot be confirmed. The CDR3 is 15 amino acids. CDR3 region: CASSPAGELYNEQFF.

The chain combines TRBV5-1 with TRBJ2-5; the D call from TCRdb, TRBD1, cannot be confirmed without DNA. Germline assignment: CDR1 SGHRS and CDR2 YFSETQ. The CDR3 loop spans 16 amino acids. The CDR3 protein is CASSWGPGQGEETQYF. Using reference TRBV5-1 and TRBJ2-5 for the parts outside the CDR3, the full variable domain is KAGVTQTPRYLIKTRGQQVTLSCSPISGHRSVSWYQQTPGQGLQFLFEYFSETQRNKGNFPGRFSGRQFSNSRSEMNVSTLELGDSALYLCASSWGPGQGEETQYFGPGTRLLVL.

The V gene is TRBV7-2, the J gene TRBJ1-1; TCRdb reports TRBD1, a call that lacks DNA to check it against. This CDR3 has 15 amino acids. Per germline, CDR1 SGHTA and CDR2 FQGNSA. The CDR3 spells CASSGGGRLNTEAFF.

This sequence joins TRBV5-1 and TRBJ2-6; as DNA is missing, the TRBD1 call by TCRdb cannot be tested. There are 21 residues in the CDR3. Germline-derived CDR1 and CDR2 are SGHRS and YFSETQ. The CDR3 reads CASSDPRDRYSRNSGANVLTF.

The chain uses TRBV5-1 and TRBJ2-1. CDR3 length: 16 residues. Germline V gene lookup returns CDR1 SGHRS and CDR2 YFSETQ. The CDR3: CASSLDGRGSYNEQFF.

This sequence joins TRBV19 and TRBJ2-2. CDR3 length equals 12 residues. Germline CDR1 and CDR2: LNHDA and SQIVND (reference sequence). CDR3 loop: CASSVATGELFF.

The V and J genes are TRBV27 and TRBJ1-2; the D gene TCRdb calls, TRBD1, cannot be checked with no DNA. Per the germline V gene, CDR1 is MNHEY and CDR2 is SMNVEV (reference sequence). The CDR3 runs 13 residues. This chain's CDR3 is CASSSDRVYGYTF.

The chain recombines TRBV15 with TRBJ2-1; without DNA, the TCRdb call of TRBD2 cannot be checked. This CDR3 has 14 amino acids. Germline V lookup: CDR1 LNHNV, CDR2 YYDKDF (reference sequence). The chain's CDR3 is CATSKAGGYNEQFF.

The chain carries TRBV6-5 and TRBJ2-7; TCRdb selects TRBD2, and the lack of DNA leaves this call unchecked. The CDR3 has 14 amino acids. Germline V gene data show CDR1 as MNHEY and CDR2 as SVGAGI. CDR3: CASSYRQGIYEQYF.

The CDR3 sequence is CASSQGQITGELFF. This chain uses TRBV4-3 with TRBJ2-2. Germline loops: CDR1 LGHNA, CDR2 YSLEER. This CDR3 is built from 14 residues.

This CDR3 is CASSLAMKSQYF. V gene TRBV5-1 combines with J gene TRBJ2-5. Germline V gives CDR1 SGHRS, CDR2 YFSETQ. The CDR3 extends over 12 amino acids.

The chain employs TRBV9 and TRBJ2-3; TCRdb indicates TRBD1, and absent DNA this call remains unverified. CDR1 is SGDLS and CDR2 is YYNGEE in the germline V gene. The CDR3 is 15 amino acids. The CDR3: CASSLTGRDTDTQYF.

V and J are TRBV7-9 and TRBJ1-4; TCRdb's D gene call, TRBD1, goes unchecked for lack of DNA. Germline lookup yields CDR1 SEHNR and CDR2 FQNEAQ (reference sequence). The CDR3 is made up of 17 amino acids. The CDR3 sequence is CASSLFPPLGPGEKLFF.

The gene calls are TRBV5-1 and TRBJ2-3; lacking DNA, the TRBD2 call made by TCRdb goes unchecked. Per the germline V gene, CDR1 is SGHRS and CDR2 is YFSETQ. The CDR3 covers 14 residues. The chain's CDR3 is CASSLWGTTDTQYF.

V is TRBV12-3 or TRBV12-4 and J is TRBJ1-2; TCRdb gives TRBD1 as the D gene, but with no DNA this cannot be confirmed. There are 15 residues in the CDR3. This chain's CDR3 is CASRETGSPHYGYTF.

The chain has TRBV12-3 or TRBV12-4 and TRBJ2-3. This CDR3 contains 13 residues. CDR3 region: CASSTTSADTQYF.

V and J are TRBV2 and TRBJ2-4; the D gene TCRdb calls, TRBD2, cannot be checked with no DNA. CDR3 size: 16 residues. The germline V gene encodes CDR1 SNHLY and CDR2 FYNNEI. This chain's CDR3 is CASSEALGTSGDIQYF.

CDR3 protein: CASSLTGLAGYNEQFF. The chain joins TRBV5-4 to TRBJ2-1; TCRdb outputs TRBD2, but without DNA this stays unchecked. Germline CDR1 reads SGHNT; CDR2 reads YYREEE (reference sequence). The CDR3 is 16 residues long.

The chain has TRBV12-3 or TRBV12-4 and TRBJ1-5; the TCRdb D gene call, TRBD1, has no DNA to confirm it. CDR3 length: 15 residues. CDR3 residues: CASSRTGSWGQPQHF.